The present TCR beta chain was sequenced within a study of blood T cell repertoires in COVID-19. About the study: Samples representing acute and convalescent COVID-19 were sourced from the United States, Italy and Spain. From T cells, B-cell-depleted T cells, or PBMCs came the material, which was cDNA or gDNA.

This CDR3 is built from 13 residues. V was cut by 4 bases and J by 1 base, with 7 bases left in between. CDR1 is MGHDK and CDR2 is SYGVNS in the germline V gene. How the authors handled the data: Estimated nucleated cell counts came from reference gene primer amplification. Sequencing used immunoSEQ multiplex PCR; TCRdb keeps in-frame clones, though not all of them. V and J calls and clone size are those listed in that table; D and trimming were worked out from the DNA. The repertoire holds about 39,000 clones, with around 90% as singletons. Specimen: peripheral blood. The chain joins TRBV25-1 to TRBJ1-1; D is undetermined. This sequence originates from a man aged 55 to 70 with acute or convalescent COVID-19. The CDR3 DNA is TGTGCCAGCAGTGGGCGCGGGAACACTGAAGCTTTCTTT. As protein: CASSGRGNTEAFF.